This TCR beta chain was captured in a study of T-cell reconstitution after alpha-beta-depleted transplantation in children. Study-level points and caveats: Counts and diversity of T cells one year after transplant came mostly from newly produced T cells. Alpha-beta T cells present about two months after transplant were reported to originate from several hundred expanded graft clones. In some patients, recipient T cells and intrathymic progenitors surviving conditioning explained high day-60 diversity.

The V and J ends lost 0 bases and 6 bases, in that order; junction bases with no gene match: 11. CDR1 and CDR2 from the germline V gene are DFQATT and SNEGSKA (reference sequence). The CDR3 totals 17 residues. This clonotype was observed a handful of times. The antigen remains undetermined. A TCRbeta library incorporating unique molecular identifiers was prepared. One entry per CDR3 protein results from TCRdb running MiXCR on the PCR reads. The table has some 110,000 distinct CDR3 sequences, about a tenth seen once; the top ten hold nearly 35%. This TCR derives from a boy between 2 and 10 years old with acute lymphoblastic leukemia, due to receive a stem cell transplant. V and J are TRBV20-1 and TRBJ2-2, with 9 bases identical to TRBD2. The material sequenced was PBMCs, taken before TCRalphabeta/CD19-depleted stem cell transplant. Here the CDR3 reads CSARDPGGRGFSGELFF. CDR3 nucleotides: TGCAGTGCTAGAGATCCCGGCGGGAGGGGTTTCTCCGGGGAGCTGTTTTTT.